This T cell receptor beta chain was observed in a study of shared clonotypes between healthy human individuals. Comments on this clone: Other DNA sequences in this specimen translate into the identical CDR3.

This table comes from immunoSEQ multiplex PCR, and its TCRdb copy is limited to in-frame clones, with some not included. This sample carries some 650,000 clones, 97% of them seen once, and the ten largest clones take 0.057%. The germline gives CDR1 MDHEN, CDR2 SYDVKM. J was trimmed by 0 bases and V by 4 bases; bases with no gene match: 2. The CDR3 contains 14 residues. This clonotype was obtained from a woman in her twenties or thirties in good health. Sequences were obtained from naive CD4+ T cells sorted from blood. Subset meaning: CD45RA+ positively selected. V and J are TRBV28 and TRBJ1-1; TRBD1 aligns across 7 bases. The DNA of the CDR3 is TGTGCCAGCAGTTCGGGACAGTTGAACACTGAAGCTTTCTTT. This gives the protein CASSSGQLNTEAFF.